This paragraph covers one T cell receptor (beta chain) sequence. The entry originates in a study of OX40 agonist ivuxolimab in advanced cancers. TCRdb's copy holds only in-frame clones and misses some; the assay was immunoSEQ multiplex PCR. Here the sample spans about 91,000 clones, roughly 80% being singletons. Germline lookup yields CDR1 SQVTM and CDR2 ANQGSEA. V was shortened by 6 bases and J by 5 bases, with 16 bases between the two germline ends. This CDR3 has 13 amino acids. The clonotype was recovered from an adult with an advanced solid tumor such as melanoma, head and neck, liver or kidney cancer. Material: CD4+ or CD8+ T cells sorted from blood, obtained in a trial of the OX40 agonist ivuxolimab. The chain joins TRBV29-1 to TRBJ1-1; D might be TRBD1 (5 bases). CDR3 coding DNA: TGCAGCGTGCGGGACGCGAGGGAGACTGAAGCTTTCTTT. Translated, it gives CSVRDARETEAFF.